This passage covers 5 T cell receptor beta chains from one sample sequenced in a study of cytomegalovirus exposure and HLA in healthy donors. The primer mix had 60 Vbeta and 13 Jbeta primers. Sequenced by immunoSEQ multiplex PCR; TCRdb stores in-frame clones only, minus some. The sample holds 150,000 to 200,000 clones, under 85% seen once. Specimen: PBMCs. These receptors came from a woman in her thirties in good health and CMV-seronegative.

The chain joins TRBV9 to TRBJ1-4; 8 bases align to TRBD1. The length of the CDR3 is 13 residues. Germline loops: CDR1 SGDLS, CDR2 YYNGEE. Germline trimming cut 4 bases from V and 8 bases from J; bases unmatched to any gene: 4. The CDR3 spells CASSTRDREKLFF. Written as DNA, the CDR3 is TGTGCCAGCAGCACCCGGGACAGGGAAAAACTGTTTTTT. Together with reference TRBV9 and TRBJ1-4, the CDR3 gives the full variable domain: DSGVTQTPKHLITATGQRVTLRCSPRSGDLSVYWYQQSLDQGLQFLIQYYNGEERAKGNILERFSAQQFPDLHSELNLSSLELGDSALYFCASSTRDREKLFFGSGTQLSVL.

This clone was found a few times. The chain recombines TRBV5-4 with TRBJ2-5, with D maybe TRBD2 (6 bases). V gave up 3 bases and J gave up 2 bases, with 11 bases separating them. Germline values: CDR1 SGHNT, CDR2 YYREEE (reference sequence). The length of the CDR3 is 14 residues. The CDR3 DNA follows: TGTGCCAGCAGCTCGGGGGACTCACAAGAGACCCAGTACTTC. Its translation is CASSSGDSQETQYF.

This chain uses TRBV13 with TRBJ1-4; D is unclear. Germline V CDR1 and CDR2: PRHDT, FYEKMQ (reference sequence). The length of the CDR3 is 13 residues. The ends were cut back, 11 bases at V and 0 bases at J, with 10 bases in the middle. CDR3 sequence: CASGRATNEKLFF. The CDR3 DNA reads TGTGCCTCCGGGCGGGCAACTAATGAAAAACTGTTTTTT.

V gene TRBV10-3 combines with J gene TRBJ1-2; 8 bases fit TRBD1. CDR3 size: 12 residues. Looked up from germline, CDR1 is ENHRY and CDR2 is SYGVKD. V lost 4 bases and J lost 7; bases outside the gene matches: 2. CDR3 DNA: TGTGCCATCAGTGCAGGGGGCTTTGGCTACACCTTC. Its translation is CAISAGGFGYTF.

The chain carries TRBV5-1 and TRBJ2-3; TRBD2 aligns across 10 bases. J gave up 6 bases and V 5 bases, and 6 bases lay outside the gene matches. Looked up from germline, CDR1 is SGHRS and CDR2 is YFSETQ. The CDR3 has 14 amino acids. This CDR3 reads CASRSGGATDTQYF. CDR3 DNA: TGCGCCAGCAGGAGCGGGGGGGCCACGGATACGCAGTATTTT.